The entry that follows covers one T cell receptor (beta chain) sequence. The specificity of this receptor is unknown. Qualities for individual bases were not recorded, and no much larger clone is one base off. The donors were healthy, HIV-negative adults with no recently reported acute infections or vaccinations. Every donor was a Caucasian adult living in Nashville, Tennessee, USA. CD4+ T cells were enriched by magnetic negative selection; naive cells were then positively selected on CD45RA, and the negative fraction formed the memory subset. Blood was collected by leukapheresis, and PBMCs were isolated by Ficoll-Histopaque density gradient centrifugation and then cryopreserved in liquid nitrogen vapor phase. Purity and quantity of every magnetically sorted T cell population were checked by analytical flow cytometry. Genomic DNA was isolated from each sorted fraction and quantified by UV absorbance on a Nanodrop 2000c.

Using the deep immunoSEQ assay, multiplex PCR amplified TCR CDR3 regions from genomic DNA. Extracted genomic DNA from each cell subset was distributed evenly across all wells of several immunoSEQ 96-well plates, and each plate was treated as a replicate. Each replicate PCR for sorted subsets received 150 to 250 ng genomic DNA, equal to roughly 29,000 T cell genomes. The purified libraries were quantified using a Qubit 3.0 fluorometer, sized with a Bioanalyzer 2100, and then quantified again using the KAPA Library Quantification kit. Every immunoSEQ 96-well plate was sequenced on a dedicated single-read 150-cycle Illumina NextSeq 550 flow cell. Per the source publication's procedure: Because the immunoSEQ output held only junctional sequences and lacked quality scores, the filtering could not match the filtering applied to full-length reads. Sequences were annotated with PyIR, a Python wrapper for IgBLAST v1.9, using IMGT germline references to assign V/J genes and CDR3. Reads were removed for weak V/J assignments (E-value above 1e-6), missing CDR3, stop codons, out-of-frame junctions, or ambiguous translated residues. V3J clonotypes were defined by identical inferred V gene, J gene, and CDR3 amino acid sequence. Percentage overlap between repertoires was calculated by dividing the number of shared unique clonotypes by the size of the smaller repertoire. RTK rarefaction, the Chao1 estimator, and Recon v2.1 estimates of unobserved clonotypes were used to assess repertoire richness. Generation probabilities for all TCRbeta clonotypes obtained by the gDNA method from a handful of donors were computed using OLGA. TCRdb mirrors the immuneACCESS table, restricted to in-frame sequences. Some clones are absent from its copies; in checked studies, under half trace to an unresolved V gene, and the reason for the others is unknown. V, J and clone size reflect that table, while D and trimming were determined from the DNA. This sample has 1.4 million or so clones in its table, and approximately 98.5% of those were observed once. The ten largest account for about 0.35% of the sample.

This sample was taken from a study of shared clonotypes between healthy human individuals (dated by TCRdb to 2018 to 2020). Background for the entire study: Three men and a couple of women, aged 18 to 49 years, made up the cohort. Between about 0.85 and 8.9 billion PBMCs per donor were obtained by leukapheresis. Different laboratories and diverse techniques were used to prepare libraries and sequence TCR repertoires, to increase sequencing depth and limit assay-specific biases. For each donor, CD4 naive and CD4 memory were each run on three plates, CD8 naive on two plates, and CD8 memory on one plate. Blood TCR repertoires of five healthy adults were deeply sequenced to estimate repertoire size and the extent of clonotype sharing between individuals. What the research found in general, with its limitations: Because the study included a small number of donors, the genetic and exposure-history diversity represented was limited. When four donors were compared, the shared fraction of clonotypes was about 5.2% for naive CD4, less than 4% for naive CD8, 2% to 2.5% for memory CD4, and roughly 0.43% for memory CD8. Larger estimated clonotype richness was generally found for naive subsets than for memory subsets. Sampling was restricted to blood, and TCR repertoires in tissue are likely to differ from TCR repertoires in blood. Compared with non-shared clonotypes, clonotypes shared by all four sorted-subset donors had higher generation probabilities. Based on pairwise subsampling, the degree of clonotype sharing among donors was expected to be affected by sequencing depth. Rarefaction of sorted-subset datasets indicated incomplete sequencing despite the large sequencing depth.

The germline V and J ends show losses of 6 bases and 5 bases respectively, and no gene match explains 8 bases of the junction. The germline V gene supplies CDR1 SQVTM and CDR2 ANQGSEA. The CDR3 goes from the cysteine to the phenylalanine over 14 residues. The retained sequence is limited to the CDR3, 42 bases, with the frame set at the first base. This clonotype was obtained from a man between 25 and 39 years old in good health. The material sequenced was naive CD4+ T cells sorted from blood. In light of the paper, this sample's cell subset or site label describes: CD45RA+ positively selected. The rearranged chain carries TRBV29-1 and TRBJ2-5, with TRBD2 identical over 11 junction bases. Here the CDR3 is given as CSVGTSGRWETQYF. The DNA is TGCAGCGTGGGGACTAGCGGCCGCTGGGAGACCCAGTACTTC.